The source of this TCR beta chain is a study of blood T cell repertoires in COVID-19. The CDR3 spans 12 residues. Trimming removed 5 bases at V and 7 bases at J, with 11 bases between. CDR1 is SEHNR, CDR2 FQNEAQ, per germline (reference sequence). Profiled with immunoSEQ multiplex PCR; TCRdb holds only in-frame clones, not every one. The data hold under 350,000 clones, with roughly 86% observed a single time. The chain recombines TRBV7-9 with TRBJ1-1; a possible D gene is TRBD1 (5 bases). Sequenced material: peripheral blood. The sequence came from a man aged 70-80 years with acute or convalescent COVID-19. CDR3 amino acids: CASSPSTDEAFF. In DNA form, the CDR3 reads TGTGCCAGCAGCCCGTCGACAGATGAAGCTTTCTTT.